The 10 T cell receptor beta chains below come from one sample, sequenced in a study of T cell responses to AZD1222 COVID-19 vaccine. This table comes from immunoSEQ multiplex PCR, and its TCRdb copy is limited to in-frame clones, with some not included. The sample records some 100,000 clones, around 87% being singletons. Sequenced material: peripheral blood, taken on day 0 of AZD1222 vaccination. These receptors came from an adult in good health.

The chain carries TRBV25-1 and TRBJ2-7, with D uncertain. The germline gives CDR1 MGHDK, CDR2 SYGVNS. The CDR3 totals 13 residues. Deletions cut 1 base from V and 1 base from J, with 5 bases between. The CDR3 nucleotides read TGTGCCAGCAGTGAATCGGGTTCCTACGAGCAGTACTTC. This sequence encodes CASSESGSYEQYF.

The rearrangement links TRBV3-1 (or the pseudogene TRBV3-2) to TRBJ1-1, with TRBD1 identical over 8 bases. CDR1 and CDR2 from the germline V gene are LGHDT and YNNKEL (reference sequence). V lost 0 bases and J lost 11; bases outside the gene matches: 11. This CDR3 contains 15 residues. The CDR3 here is CASSQDQDRDGRAFF. The CDR3 nucleotides are TGTGCCAGCAGCCAAGATCAGGACAGGGATGGTAGGGCTTTCTTT.

The count of this clone is one. Relative to the germline gene, one junction end is altered; a read error may explain this. J is TRBJ1-2 and V is TRBV6-6, with 10 bases lining up with TRBD1. CDR3 length equals 15 residues. The germline CDR1 and CDR2 sequences are MNHNY and SVGAGI (reference sequence). The CDR3 here is CACRQGARANYGYTF. In DNA, the CDR3 is TGTGCCTGCAGACAGGGGGCGCGAGCTAACTATGGCTACACCTTC.

The CDR3 here is CAWSGRGRSNQPQHF. For the CDR3, the DNA is TGTGCCTGGAGCGGAAGGGGACGGAGCAATCAGCCCCAGCATTTT. This chain joins TRBV30 and TRBJ1-5; D is perhaps TRBD1 (5 bases). V was shortened by 3 bases and J by 1 base, with 13 bases between the two germline ends. The CDR3 has 15 amino acids. Germline CDR1 GTSNPN, CDR2 SVGIG (reference sequence). Full variable domain (outside the CDR3, taken from reference TRBV30 and TRBJ1-5): SQTIHQWPATLVQPVGSPLSLECTVEGTSNPNLYWYRQAAGRGLQLLFYSVGIGQISSEVPQNLSASRPQDRQFILSSKKLLLSDSGFYLCAWSGRGRSNQPQHFGDGTRLSIL.

The CDR3 spells CASSQVRGTPNEKLFF. In nucleotides, the CDR3 is TGCGCCAGCAGCCAAGTTCGTGGGACCCCTAATGAAAAACTGTTTTTT. The chain combines TRBV4-1 with TRBJ1-4; maybe TRBD1 (5 bases). CDR3 length: 16 residues. CDR1 is MGHRA and CDR2 is YSYEKL in the germline V gene. The ends were cut back, 1 base at V and 3 bases at J, with 12 bases in the middle.

This clone was counted between two and nine times. The chain employs TRBV15 and TRBJ1-3; D remains unclear. Germline V CDR1 and CDR2: LNHNV, YYDKDF (reference sequence). The CDR3 extends over 13 amino acids. V shed 0 bases and J shed 4 bases, with 4 bases lying between them. DNA of the CDR3: TGTGCCACCAGCAGAGATCTAGGAAACACCATATATTTT. It specifies CATSRDLGNTIYF.

V usage is TRBV18 and J usage is TRBJ2-2, with 7 positions matching TRBD1. Germline V gives CDR1 KGHSH, CDR2 LQKENI. V shed 8 bases and J 5 bases; nucleotides not matched to a gene: 5. The CDR3 is made up of 13 amino acids. CDR3 amino acids: CASTTGVTGELFF. CDR3 coding DNA: TGTGCCAGCACAACAGGGGTGACCGGGGAGCTGTTTTTT.

This clone was detected once. CDR3: CSVQTGGETQYF. DNA for the CDR3: TGCAGCGTCCAGACAGGGGGGGAGACCCAGTACTTC. V gene TRBV29-1 combines with J gene TRBJ2-5; 9 bases map to TRBD1. Trimming cost V 6 bases and J 5 bases; bases outside gene matches: 4. Per germline, CDR1 SQVTM and CDR2 ANQGSEA. The CDR3 is made up of 12 amino acids.

This sequence joins TRBV7-9 and TRBJ1-1; no reliable D call. The germline CDR1 and CDR2 sequences are SEHNR and FQNEAQ (reference sequence). The CDR3 is 13 amino acids. The ends were cut back, 4 bases at V and 8 bases at J, with 14 bases in the middle. This CDR3 reads CASSSGPLQEAFF. CDR3 sequence (DNA): TGTGCCAGCAGCTCCGGTCCCCTCCAAGAAGCTTTCTTT.

This chain joins TRBV4-2 and TRBJ1-6; 10 bases are shared with TRBD1. The CDR3 spans 17 residues. CDR1 and CDR2 (germline): LGHNA, YNFKEQ. With V trimmed by 3 bases and J by 7 bases, 9 bases remained unmatched. The CDR3 region has the DNA TGTGCCAGCAGCCAGACCGGGACAGGGGTTGAGAATTCACCCCTCCACTTT. Translated: CASSQTGTGVENSPLHF.